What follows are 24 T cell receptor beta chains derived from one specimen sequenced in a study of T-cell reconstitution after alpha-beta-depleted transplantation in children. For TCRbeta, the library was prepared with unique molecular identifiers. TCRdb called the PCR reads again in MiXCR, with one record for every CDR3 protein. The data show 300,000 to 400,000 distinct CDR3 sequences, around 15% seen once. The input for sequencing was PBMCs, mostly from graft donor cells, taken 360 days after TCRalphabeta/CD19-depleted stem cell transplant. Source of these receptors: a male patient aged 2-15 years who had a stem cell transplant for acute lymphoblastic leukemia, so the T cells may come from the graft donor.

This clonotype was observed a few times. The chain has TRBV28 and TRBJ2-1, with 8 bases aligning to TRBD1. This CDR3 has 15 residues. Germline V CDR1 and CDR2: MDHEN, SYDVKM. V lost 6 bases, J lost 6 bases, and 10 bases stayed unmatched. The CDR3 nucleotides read TGTGCCAGCAGCCAGACCCCGGGACAGGTCAATGAGCAGTTCTTC. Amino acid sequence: CASSQTPGQVNEQFF.

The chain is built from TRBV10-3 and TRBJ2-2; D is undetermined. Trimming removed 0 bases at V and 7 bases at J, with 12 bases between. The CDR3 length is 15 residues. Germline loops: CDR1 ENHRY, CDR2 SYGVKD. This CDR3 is CAISESNVRSGELFF. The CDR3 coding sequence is TGTGCCATCAGTGAGTCGAATGTTAGAAGCGGGGAGCTGTTTTTT.

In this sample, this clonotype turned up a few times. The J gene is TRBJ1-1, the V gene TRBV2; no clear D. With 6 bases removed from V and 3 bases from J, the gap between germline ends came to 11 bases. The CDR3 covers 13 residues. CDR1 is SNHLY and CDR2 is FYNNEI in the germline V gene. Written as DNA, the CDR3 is TGTGCCAGCAGACCGGACTCGGACACTGAAGCTTTCTTT. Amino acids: CASRPDSDTEAFF.

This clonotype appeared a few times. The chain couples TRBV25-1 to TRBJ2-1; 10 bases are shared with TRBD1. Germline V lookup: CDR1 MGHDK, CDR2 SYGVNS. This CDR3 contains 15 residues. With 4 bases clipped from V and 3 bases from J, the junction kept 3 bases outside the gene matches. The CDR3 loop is CASSGDRGYYNEQFF. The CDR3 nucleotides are TGTGCCAGCAGTGGGGACAGGGGCTACTACAATGAGCAGTTCTTC.

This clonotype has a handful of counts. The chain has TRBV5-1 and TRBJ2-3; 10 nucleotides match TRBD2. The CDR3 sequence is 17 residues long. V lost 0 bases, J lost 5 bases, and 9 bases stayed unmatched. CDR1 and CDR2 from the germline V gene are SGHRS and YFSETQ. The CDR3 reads CASSLAASGSGGDTQYF. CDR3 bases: TGCGCCAGCAGCTTGGCTGCTAGCGGGAGCGGGGGAGATACGCAGTATTTT.

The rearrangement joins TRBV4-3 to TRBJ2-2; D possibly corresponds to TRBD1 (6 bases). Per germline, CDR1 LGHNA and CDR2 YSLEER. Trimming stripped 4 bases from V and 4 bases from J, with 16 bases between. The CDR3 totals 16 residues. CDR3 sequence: CASSPLQGQGTGELFF. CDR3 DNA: TGCGCCAGCAGCCCACTCCAGGGGCAGGGCACCGGGGAGCTGTTTTTT.

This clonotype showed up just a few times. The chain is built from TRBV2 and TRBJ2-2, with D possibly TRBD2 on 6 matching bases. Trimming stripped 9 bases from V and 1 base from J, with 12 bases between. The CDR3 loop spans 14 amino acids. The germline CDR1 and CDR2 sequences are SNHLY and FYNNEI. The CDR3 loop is CARTGDQNTGELFF. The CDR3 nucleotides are TGTGCCAGGACGGGGGACCAGAACACCGGGGAGCTGTTTTTT.

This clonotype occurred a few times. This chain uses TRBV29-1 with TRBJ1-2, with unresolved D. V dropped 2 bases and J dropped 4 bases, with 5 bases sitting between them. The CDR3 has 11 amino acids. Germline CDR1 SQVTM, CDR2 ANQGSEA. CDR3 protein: CSVESPYGYTF. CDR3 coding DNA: TGCAGCGTTGAATCCCCCTATGGCTACACCTTC. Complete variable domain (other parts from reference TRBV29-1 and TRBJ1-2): SAVISQKPSRDICQRGTSLTIQCQVDSQVTMMFWYRQQPGQSLTLIATANQGSEATYESGFVIDKFPISRPNLTFSTLTVSNMSPEDSSIYLCSVESPYGYTFGSGTRLTVV.

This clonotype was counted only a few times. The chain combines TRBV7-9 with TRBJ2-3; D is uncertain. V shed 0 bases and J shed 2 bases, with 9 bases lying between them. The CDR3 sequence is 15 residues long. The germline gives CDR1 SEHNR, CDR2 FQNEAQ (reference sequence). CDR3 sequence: CASSLARLATDTQYF. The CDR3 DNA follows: TGTGCCAGCAGCTTAGCCAGGTTGGCCACAGATACGCAGTATTTT.

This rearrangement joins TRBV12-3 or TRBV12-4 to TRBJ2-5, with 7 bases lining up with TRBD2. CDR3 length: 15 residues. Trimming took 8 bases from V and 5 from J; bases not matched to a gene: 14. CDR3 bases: TGTGCCAGCCAGATGGCTAGCGGTTGGGCGGAGACCCAGTACTTC. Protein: CASQMASGWAETQYF.

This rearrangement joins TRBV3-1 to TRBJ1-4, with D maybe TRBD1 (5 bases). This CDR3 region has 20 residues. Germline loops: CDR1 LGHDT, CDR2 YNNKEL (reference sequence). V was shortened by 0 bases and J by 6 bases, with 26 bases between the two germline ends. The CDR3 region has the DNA TGTGCCAGCAGCCAAGAGGGGACTAACCCCCAGGTGGGGGGGTATGAAAAACTGTTTTTT. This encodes CASSQEGTNPQVGGYEKLFF.

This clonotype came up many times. CDR3 sequence: CASSMREAPYEQYF. CDR3 DNA: TGTGCCAGCAGTATGCGGGAGGCCCCCTACGAGCAGTACTTC. V gene TRBV12-3 or TRBV12-4 combines with J gene TRBJ2-7; 8 bases match TRBD2. V lost 5 bases, J lost 2 bases, and 5 bases stayed unmatched. The CDR3 has 14 residues.

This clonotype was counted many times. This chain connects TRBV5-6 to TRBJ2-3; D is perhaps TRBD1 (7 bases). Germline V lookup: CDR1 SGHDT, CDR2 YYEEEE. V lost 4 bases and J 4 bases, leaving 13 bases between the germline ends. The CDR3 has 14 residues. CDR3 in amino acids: CASSAIRGADTQYF. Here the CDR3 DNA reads TGTGCCAGCAGCGCGATCAGGGGGGCAGATACGCAGTATTTT.

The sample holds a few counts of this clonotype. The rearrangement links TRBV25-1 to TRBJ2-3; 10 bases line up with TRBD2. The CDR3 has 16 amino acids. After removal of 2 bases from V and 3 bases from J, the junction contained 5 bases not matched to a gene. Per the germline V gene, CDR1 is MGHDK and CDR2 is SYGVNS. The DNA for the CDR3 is TGTGCCAGCAGTGAAATCCTAGCGGGAGCTACAGATACGCAGTATTTT. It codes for CASSEILAGATDTQYF.

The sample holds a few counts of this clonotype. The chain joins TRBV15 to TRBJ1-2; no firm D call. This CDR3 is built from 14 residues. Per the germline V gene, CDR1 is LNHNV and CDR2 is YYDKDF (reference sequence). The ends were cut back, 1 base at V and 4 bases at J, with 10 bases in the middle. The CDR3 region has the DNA TGTGCCACCAGCAGAGGCCCCGGGATCTATGGCTACACCTTC. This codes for CATSRGPGIYGYTF. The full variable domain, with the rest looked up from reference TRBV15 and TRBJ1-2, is DAMVIQNPRYQVTQFGKPVTLSCSQTLNHNVMYWYQQKSSQAPKLLFHYYDKDFNNEADTPDNFQSRRPNTSFCFLDIRSPGLGDTAMYLCATSRGPGIYGYTFGSGTRLTVV.

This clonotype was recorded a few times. Written as DNA, the CDR3 is TGTGCCAGCAGCTGGACAGGGGGCGAAGTGGCTTTCTTT. Amino acids: CASSWTGGEVAFF. V usage is TRBV7-9 and J usage is TRBJ1-1, with 11 nucleotides matching TRBD1. The germline V gene encodes CDR1 SEHNR and CDR2 FQNEAQ (reference sequence). This CDR3 is 13 amino acids long. V lost 4 bases and J lost 11; bases outside the gene matches: 6. The variable domain in full, completed from reference TRBV7-9 and TRBJ1-1, reads DTGVSQNPRHKITKRGQNVTFRCDPISEHNRLYWYRQTLGQGPEFLTYFQNEAQLEKSRLLSDRFSAERPKGSFSTLEIQRTEQGDSAMYLCASSWTGGEVAFFGQGTRLTVV.

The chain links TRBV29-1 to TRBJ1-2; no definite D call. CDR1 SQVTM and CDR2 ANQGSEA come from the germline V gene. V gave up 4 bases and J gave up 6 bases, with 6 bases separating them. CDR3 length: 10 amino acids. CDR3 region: CSVGRDGYTF. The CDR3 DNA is TGCAGCGTTGGTAGGGATGGCTACACCTTC. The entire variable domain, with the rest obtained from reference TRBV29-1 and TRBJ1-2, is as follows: SAVISQKPSRDICQRGTSLTIQCQVDSQVTMMFWYRQQPGQSLTLIATANQGSEATYESGFVIDKFPISRPNLTFSTLTVSNMSPEDSSIYLCSVGRDGYTFGSGTRLTVV.

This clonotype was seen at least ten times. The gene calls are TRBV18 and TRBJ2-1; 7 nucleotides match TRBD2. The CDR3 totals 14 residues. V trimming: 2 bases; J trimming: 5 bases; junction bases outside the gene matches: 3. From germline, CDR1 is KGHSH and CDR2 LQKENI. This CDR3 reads CASSPGRENNEQFF. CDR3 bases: TGTGCCAGCTCACCAGGGCGGGAGAACAATGAGCAGTTCTTC.

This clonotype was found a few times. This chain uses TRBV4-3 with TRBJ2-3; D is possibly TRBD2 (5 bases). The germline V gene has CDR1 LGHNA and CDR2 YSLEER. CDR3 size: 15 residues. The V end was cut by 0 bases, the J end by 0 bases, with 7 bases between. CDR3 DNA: TGCGCCAGCAGCCAAGATTGGACTAGCACAGATACGCAGTATTTT. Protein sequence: CASSQDWTSTDTQYF.

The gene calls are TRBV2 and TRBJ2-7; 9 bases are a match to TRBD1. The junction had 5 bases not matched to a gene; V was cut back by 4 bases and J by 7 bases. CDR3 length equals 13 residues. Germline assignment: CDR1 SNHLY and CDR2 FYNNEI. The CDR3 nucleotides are TGTGCCAGCAGTGCACAGGGGGCGTGGGAGCAGTACTTC. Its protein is CASSAQGAWEQYF.

The CDR3 DNA follows: TGTGCCAGCAGTAGTGTCATAGAAACTTCCCAAGAGACCCAGTACTTC. This encodes CASSSVIETSQETQYF. The chain couples TRBV12-3 or TRBV12-4 to TRBJ2-5; the D is unclear. This CDR3 is 16 amino acids long. V lost 5 bases and J lost 1, with 17 bases in between.

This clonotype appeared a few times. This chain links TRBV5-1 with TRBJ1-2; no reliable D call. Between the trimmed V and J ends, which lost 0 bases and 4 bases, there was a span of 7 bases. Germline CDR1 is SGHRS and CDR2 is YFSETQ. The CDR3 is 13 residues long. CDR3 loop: CASSLERAYGYTF. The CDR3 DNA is TGCGCCAGCAGCTTGGAAAGAGCCTATGGCTACACCTTC.

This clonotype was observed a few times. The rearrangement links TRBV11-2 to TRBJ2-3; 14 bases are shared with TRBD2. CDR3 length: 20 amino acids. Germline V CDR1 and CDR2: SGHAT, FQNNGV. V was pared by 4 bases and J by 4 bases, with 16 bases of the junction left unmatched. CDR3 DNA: TGTGCCAGCAGCTACCCGACTAGCGGGAGGGCCCGGAGTGTAGCAGATACGCAGTATTTT. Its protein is CASSYPTSGRARSVADTQYF. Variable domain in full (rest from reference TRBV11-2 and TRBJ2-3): EAGVAQSPRYKIIEKRQSVAFWCNPISGHATLYWYQQILGQGPKLLIQFQNNGVVDDSQLPKDRFSAERLKGVDSTLKIQPAKLEDSAVYLCASSYPTSGRARSVADTQYFGPGTRLTVL.

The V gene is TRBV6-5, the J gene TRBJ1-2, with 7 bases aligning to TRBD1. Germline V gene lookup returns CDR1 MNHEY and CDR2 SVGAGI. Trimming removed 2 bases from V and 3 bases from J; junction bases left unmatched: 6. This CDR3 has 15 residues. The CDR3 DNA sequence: TGTGCCAGCAGTTACGGCCAGGGGGGATACTATGGCTACACCTTC. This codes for CASSYGQGGYYGYTF.